The 16 T cell receptor beta chains presented below share a single source sample, sequenced in a study of CD8 T cells in Susac syndrome. A quantity of about 0.45 to 1 ug RNA underwent reverse transcription using random hexamers. TCRdb reprocessed the immunoSEQ multiplex PCR reads with MiXCR, giving one entry per CDR3 protein. The sample consists of approximately 230,000 distinct CDR3 sequences, around 95% of them appearing once. The sample consisted of CD4+ T cells from PBMCs. Receptors originate from a human donor with multiple sclerosis.

The J gene is TRBJ1-3, the V gene TRBV5-1; TRBD1 is a possible D gene (6 bases). The CDR3 has 15 residues. CDR1 SGHRS and CDR2 YFSETQ come from the germline V gene. The V gene lost 0 bases and the J gene lost 4 bases, with 11 bases spanning the gap. Here the CDR3 DNA reads TGCGCCAGCAGCTTGGAGGCAGGGGACGGAAACACCATATATTTT. It specifies CASSLEAGDGNTIYF.

The chain uses TRBV12-3 or TRBV12-4 and TRBJ2-5; perhaps TRBD2 as D (5 bases). Between the trimmed V and J ends, which lost 9 bases and 7 bases, there was a span of 12 bases. The CDR3 is 11 amino acids. CDR3 protein: CASFFEGTQYF. CDR3 sequence (DNA): TGTGCCAGTTTTTTCGAGGGGACCCAGTACTTC.

This clonotype was seen just once. The rearrangement joins TRBV6-6 to TRBJ1-1; no definite D call. Per the germline V gene, CDR1 is MNHNY and CDR2 is SVGAGI (reference sequence). V dropped 6 bases and J dropped 6 bases, with 11 bases sitting between them. This CDR3 is 12 amino acids long. The chain's CDR3 is CASRKEGAEAFF. The CDR3 nucleotides read TGTGCCAGCAGGAAAGAAGGAGCTGAAGCTTTCTTT.

The genes are TRBV7-9 and TRBJ2-3; 13 bases map to TRBD2. V lost 5 bases to trimming and J lost 5 bases; unmatched junction nucleotides: 10. From germline, CDR1 is SEHNR and CDR2 FQNEAQ (reference sequence). The CDR3 sequence is 17 residues long. CDR3: CASSPTGLAGSLDTQYF. CDR3 in DNA: TGTGCCAGCAGCCCCACGGGACTAGCGGGAAGTTTAGATACGCAGTATTTT.

This chain uses TRBV19 with TRBJ2-6; a weak D match, TRBD1 (5 bases). Trimming shortened V by 4 bases and J by 2 bases, and 12 bases separated the two germline ends. This CDR3 contains 16 residues. CDR1 is LNHDA, CDR2 SQIVND, per germline (reference sequence). CDR3 coding DNA: TGTGCCAGTAGTAAAACTCGACAGACTGGGGCCAACGTCCTGACTTTC. Amino acid sequence: CASSKTRQTGANVLTF. The whole variable domain, filled in from reference TRBV19 and TRBJ2-6, reads DGGITQSPKYLFRKEGQNVTLSCEQNLNHDAMYWYRQDPGQGLRLIYYSQIVNDFQKGDIAEGYSVSREKKESFPLTVTSAQKNPTAFYLCASSKTRQTGANVLTFGAGSRLTVL.

The sample holds a few counts of this clonotype. The rearrangement uses TRBV6-6 and TRBJ1-2; no firm D call. Germline values: CDR1 MNHNY, CDR2 SVGAGI (reference sequence). This CDR3 has 11 residues. V lost 0 bases to trimming and J lost 5 bases, with 1 base between them. The CDR3 DNA sequence: TGTGCCAGCAGTTACTCTTATGGCTACACCTTC. Translating it yields CASSYSYGYTF.

The rearrangement links TRBV7-9 to TRBJ1-5, with no clear D. Trimming left V 7 bases short and J 3 bases short, with 13 bases between. Germline V gives CDR1 SEHNR, CDR2 FQNEAQ (reference sequence). This CDR3 has 14 residues. This CDR3 reads CASTALNPNQPQHF. For the CDR3, the DNA is TGTGCCAGCACGGCCCTGAACCCCAATCAGCCCCAGCATTTT.

The chain carries TRBV11-2 and TRBJ2-5; 7 bases map to TRBD2. With 0 bases clipped from V and 2 bases from J, the junction kept 3 bases outside the gene matches. This CDR3 has 15 amino acids. From germline, CDR1 is SGHAT and CDR2 FQNNGV. The CDR3 sequence is CASSLDVGGQETQYF. CDR3 bases: TGTGCCAGCAGCTTAGACGTGGGAGGGCAAGAGACCCAGTACTTC.

The chain employs TRBV11-2 and TRBJ1-5; D unclear. CDR3 size: 15 residues. Between the trimmed V and J ends, which lost 5 bases and 4 bases, there was a span of 15 bases. In germline, CDR1 is SGHAT, CDR2 FQNNGV. DNA for the CDR3: TGTGCCAGCAGCCACGTGCGGGGAACTAATCAGCCCCAGCATTTT. This codes for CASSHVRGTNQPQHF. The entire variable domain, with the rest obtained from reference TRBV11-2 and TRBJ1-5, is as follows: EAGVAQSPRYKIIEKRQSVAFWCNPISGHATLYWYQQILGQGPKLLIQFQNNGVVDDSQLPKDRFSAERLKGVDSTLKIQPAKLEDSAVYLCASSHVRGTNQPQHFGDGTRLSIL.

This rearrangement joins TRBV7-9 to TRBJ1-2; D possibly corresponds to TRBD1 (5 bases). CDR3 size: 14 residues. Germline V gives CDR1 SEHNR, CDR2 FQNEAQ (reference sequence). The V end lost 0 bases, the J end lost 7 bases, and 12 bases lay between the germline ends. This CDR3 is CASSLAQTVSGYTF. In nucleotides, the CDR3 is TGTGCCAGCAGCTTAGCGCAGACAGTTTCTGGCTACACCTTC.

CDR3 nucleotide sequence: TGTGCCACCAGCAGATTCTCGGGGTTGGATACGCAGTATTTT. Translating gives CATSRFSGLDTQYF. The V gene is TRBV15, the J gene TRBJ2-3, with TRBD2 as a possible D gene (5 bases). The CDR3 has 14 residues. V dropped 2 bases and J dropped 6 bases, with 12 bases sitting between them. Germline V CDR1 and CDR2: LNHNV, YYDKDF (reference sequence).

V and J are TRBV19 and TRBJ1-1, with D unclear. V shed 5 bases and J shed 4 bases, with 14 bases lying between them. The CDR3 spans 14 residues. Germline lookup yields CDR1 LNHDA and CDR2 SQIVND (reference sequence). The CDR3 here is CASSSGVSGTEAFF. CDR3 sequence (DNA): TGTGCCAGTAGTTCCGGGGTGTCGGGCACTGAAGCTTTCTTT.

The J gene is TRBJ2-6, the V gene TRBV6-1, with TRBD1 identical over 12 bases. From germline, CDR1 is MNHNS and CDR2 SASEGT. This CDR3 contains 17 residues. J lost 2 bases, V lost 10 bases, and 9 bases had no gene match. The CDR3 bases are TGTGCCATCCTACGGGACAGGGGGCTTCCTGGGGCCAACGTCCTGACTTTC. Protein product: CAILRDRGLPGANVLTF.

The chain recombines TRBV28 with TRBJ2-3; unclear D gene. The CDR3 consists of 12 residues. V gave up 1 base and J gave up 6 bases, with 5 bases separating them. Germline V gives CDR1 MDHEN, CDR2 SYDVKM. The CDR3 nucleotides are TGTGCCAGCAGTTTATTCGGGGATACGCAGTATTTT. Protein: CASSLFGDTQYF.

The chain is built from TRBV3-1 and TRBJ2-3; 7 bases are shared with TRBD2. J was trimmed by 1 base and V by 4 bases; bases with no gene match: 5. The CDR3 loop spans 15 amino acids. In germline, CDR1 is LGHDT, CDR2 YNNKEL (reference sequence). The CDR3 protein is CASSPQRGRTDTQYF. In DNA form, the CDR3 reads TGTGCCAGCAGCCCCCAGCGGGGCCGCACAGATACGCAGTATTTT.

The chain joins TRBV30 to TRBJ1-1; maybe TRBD1 (6 bases). The CDR3 runs to 13 residues. Germline V lookup: CDR1 GTSNPN, CDR2 SVGIG (reference sequence). V dropped 4 bases and J dropped 3 bases, with 12 bases sitting between them. In nucleotides, the CDR3 is TGTGCCTGGAACGGAGGGGGAGACACTGAAGCTTTCTTT. Translated: CAWNGGGDTEAFF.